Below are 10 T cell receptor beta chains sequenced from a single sample in a study of CD8+CD57+ T cells in acquired aplastic anemia. Sequencing was done on patients that had shown CD8+CD57+ cell expansion by flow cytometry. Profiling that covered TCR beta VDJ and CDR3 relied on genomic DNA as its template. MiXCR was run by TCRdb on the reads, yielding one entry per CDR3 protein. The sample lists a few hundred thousand distinct CDR3 sequences, around 82% seen once, with 42% in the top ten. The sequencing input was sorted CD4+, CD8+, or CD8+CD57+ T cells (not recorded which) from PBMCs. The receptors were gathered from a human donor with aplastic anemia.

To note about this clonotype: A much larger clone differs by one base, so this may be a read error. The CDR3 sequence: CASGSGAVGTEVFF. In DNA form, the CDR3 reads TGTGCCAGCGGGTCGGGGGCAGTTGGGACTGAAGTTTTCTTT. The genes are TRBV27 and TRBJ1-1; D may be TRBD1 (6 bases). There are 14 residues in the CDR3. The germline V gene has CDR1 MNHEY and CDR2 SMNVEV (reference sequence).

The chain couples TRBV9 to TRBJ2-2; the D is unclear. The CDR3 length is 15 residues. The V end lost 0 bases, the J end lost 16 bases, and 22 bases lay between the germline ends. Looked up from germline, CDR1 is SGDLS and CDR2 is YYNGEE. The CDR3 bases are TGTGCCAGCAGCGTAGGGCCACATACGCAGTATTTTCGGTTTTTT. Residues: CASSVGPHTQYFRFF.

A remark on this clonotype: One end of the junction does not line up with germline, which may come from a read error. This rearrangement joins TRBV7-9 to TRBJ2-3; D may be TRBD1 (6 bases). This CDR3 has 14 residues. Germline V gives CDR1 SEHNR, CDR2 FQNEAQ (reference sequence). CDR3 region: CASSPLGAGEPHFF. DNA of the CDR3: TGTGCCAGCAGCCCATTGGGGGCCGGGGAGCCGCATTTTTTT.

Concerning this clonotype: The CDR3 does not end in the conserved phenylalanine or tryptophan, so this is likely a read error. The limits of the CDR3 on the DNA are not certain, so only TCRdb's listed CDR3 is given. The V and J genes are TRBV7-9 and TRBJ2-3. Germline CDR1 is SEHNR and CDR2 is FQNEAQ (reference sequence). From its first to its last residue, the CDR3 has 13 amino acids. CDR3 protein: CASSYASAVSNSS.

Comment on this clonotype: No DNA is shown, since the ends of the CDR3 on it are uncertain; the CDR3 is the one TCRdb lists. The rearrangement uses TRBV6-5 and TRBJ1-4. Germline lookup yields CDR1 MNHEY and CDR2 SVGAGI. The CDR3 has 17 residues if both end residues are counted. The chain's CDR3 is CASSDLGNEQFFEKLFF.

V usage is TRBV20-1 and J usage is TRBJ2-7, with 8 bases matching TRBD2. V lost 2 bases and J lost 7; bases outside the gene matches: 13. The germline gives CDR1 DFQATT, CDR2 SNEGSKA (reference sequence). The CDR3 length is 15 residues. Written as DNA, the CDR3 is TGCAGTGCTAGACGAGCGGGAGAGCTTACTGGGGAGCAGTACTTC. This encodes CSARRAGELTGEQYF.

This chain joins TRBV6-4 and TRBJ2-3; 7 nucleotides match TRBD2. The CDR3 is made up of 14 amino acids. Trimming at V came to 6 bases and at J to 6 bases, leaving 9 bases not matched to a gene. Germline CDR1 reads MRHNA; CDR2 reads SNTAGT. This CDR3 is CASRTPGGSDTQYF. The CDR3 DNA is TGTGCCAGCAGGACACCGGGAGGTTCGGATACGCAGTATTTT.

The rearrangement links TRBV19 to TRBJ2-1, with 8 bases that match TRBD1. The CDR3 extends over 14 amino acids. Per germline, CDR1 LNHDA and CDR2 SQIVND (reference sequence). V lost 5 bases and J lost 4; bases outside the gene matches: 4. This CDR3 reads CASSFRQGYNEQFF. The CDR3 region has the DNA TGTGCCAGTAGTTTTCGACAGGGGTACAATGAGCAGTTCTTC.

As concerns this clonotype: An end of the junction differs from the germline gene, which may be a read error. The V and J genes are TRBV7-8 and TRBJ2-3; 8 bases map to TRBD2. CDR1 SGHVS and CDR2 FQNEAQ come from the germline V gene. The CDR3 totals 13 residues. The DNA of the CDR3 is TGTGCCAGCGGGTTCGCGGGAGGACCCGATACGCAGTTT. It specifies CASGFAGGPDTQF.

V is TRBV20-1 and J is TRBJ1-4; possibly TRBD1 for D (5 bases). Germline V gives CDR1 DFQATT, CDR2 SNEGSKA (reference sequence). This CDR3 has 14 residues. Trimming stripped 3 bases from V and 8 bases from J, with 16 bases between. The CDR3 region is CSASPAGRGEKLFF. CDR3 sequence (DNA): TGCAGTGCTAGCCCCGCAGGGCGGGGGGAAAAACTGTTTTTT.